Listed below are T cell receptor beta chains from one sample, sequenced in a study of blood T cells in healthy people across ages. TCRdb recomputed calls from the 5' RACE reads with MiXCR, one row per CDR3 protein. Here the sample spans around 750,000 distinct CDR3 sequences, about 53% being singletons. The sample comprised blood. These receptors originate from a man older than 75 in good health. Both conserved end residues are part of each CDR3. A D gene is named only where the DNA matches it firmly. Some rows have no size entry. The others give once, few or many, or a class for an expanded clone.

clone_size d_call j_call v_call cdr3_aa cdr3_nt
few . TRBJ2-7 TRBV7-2 CASSSAPWSSYEQYF TGTGCCAGCAGCTCCGCCCCCTGGAGCTCCTACGAGCAGTACTTC
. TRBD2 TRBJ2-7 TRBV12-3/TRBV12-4 CASSLEGSGRKFGYEQYF TGTGCCAGCAGTTTGGAGGGTAGCGGGAGGAAGTTTGGCTACGAGCAGTACTTC
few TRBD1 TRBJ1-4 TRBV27 CASSGTGGTSGEKLFF TGTGCCAGCAGCGGGACAGGGGGCACTTCAGGTGAAAAACTGTTTTTT
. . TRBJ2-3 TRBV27 CASSLGHGGTDTQYF TGTGCCAGCAGTTTAGGACACGGCGGCACAGATACGCAGTATTTT
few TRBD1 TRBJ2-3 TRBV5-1 CASSNTGDPPDTQYF TGCGCCAGCAGTAACACAGGGGACCCGCCAGATACGCAGTATTTT
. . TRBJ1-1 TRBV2 CASRGTMNTEAFF TGTGCCAGCAGGGGGACCATGAACACTGAAGCTTTCTTT
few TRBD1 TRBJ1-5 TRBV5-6 CASSFNRGTSNQPQHF TGTGCCAGCAGCTTCAACAGGGGGACGAGCAATCAGCCCCAGCATTTT
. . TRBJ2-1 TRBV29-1 CSVTAGTQSSYNEQFF TGCAGCGTTACAGCCGGGACCCAGAGCTCCTACAATGAGCAGTTCTTC
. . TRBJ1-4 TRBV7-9 CASSLGSGVITNEKLFF TGTGCCAGCAGCTTAGGATCGGGGGTGATCACTAATGAAAAACTGTTTTTT
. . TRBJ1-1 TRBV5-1 CASSLGAGTEAFF TGTGCCAGCAGTTTAGGGGCCGGCACTGAAGCTTTCTTT
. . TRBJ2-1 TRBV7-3 CASSPRRGVSYNEQFF TGTGCCAGCAGCCCCCGTAGGGGGGTTTCCTACAATGAGCAGTTCTTC
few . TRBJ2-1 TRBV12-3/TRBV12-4 CASSSGFEQFF TGTGCCAGCAGTTCGGGTTTTGAGCAGTTCTTC
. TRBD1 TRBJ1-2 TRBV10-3 CAISEPGQGNYGYTF TGTGCCATCAGTGAGCCGGGACAGGGGAACTATGGCTACACCTTC
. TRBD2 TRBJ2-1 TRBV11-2 CASSVRLAGEQFF TGCGCCAGCAGCGTTAGACTAGCCGGCGAGCAGTTCTTC
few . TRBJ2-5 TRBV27 CASSPMTAQETQYF TGTGCCAGCAGTCCCATGACGGCGCAAGAGACCCAGTACTTC
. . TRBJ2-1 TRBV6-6 CASSDQTGNQQFF TGTGCCAGCTCGGACCAGACTGGGAACCAGCAGTTCTTC
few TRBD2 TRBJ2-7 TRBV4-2 CASSPGGRRYEQYF TGTGCCAGCAGCCCCGGCGGGAGAAGGTACGAGCAGTACTTC
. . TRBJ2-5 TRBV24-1 CATSDVTGTLQETQYF TGTGCCACCAGTGATGTAACCGGGACCTTACAAGAGACCCAGTACTTC
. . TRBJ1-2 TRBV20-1 CSARDPGSHYGYTF TGCAGTGCTAGAGATCCGGGCTCTCATTATGGCTACACCTTC
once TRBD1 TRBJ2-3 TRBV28 CASSSPRDRGTDTQYF TGTGCCAGCAGTTCTCCCCGGGACAGGGGCACAGATACGCAGTATTTT
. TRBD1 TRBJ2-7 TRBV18 CASSQPGQGNEQYF TGTGCCAGCTCACAGCCGGGACAGGGGAACGAGCAGTACTTC
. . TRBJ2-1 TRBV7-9 CASSLAFTREQFF TGTGCCAGCAGCTTAGCATTTACAAGGGAGCAGTTCTTC
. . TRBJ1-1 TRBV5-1 CASSFVGVMNTEAFF TGCGCCAGCAGCTTTGTCGGGGTGATGAACACTGAAGCTTTCTTT
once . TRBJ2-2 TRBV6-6 CASRTPEARLFTGELFF TGTGCCAGCAGGACCCCGGAAGCGCGCCTATTCACCGGGGAGCTGTTTTTT
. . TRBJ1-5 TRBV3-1 CASSQDQGLGNQPQHF TGTGCCAGCAGCCAAGATCAAGGGTTGGGCAATCAGCCCCAGCATTTT
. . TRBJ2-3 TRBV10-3 CVISEEGFTDTQYF TGTGTCATCAGTGAAGAAGGGTTCACAGATACGCAGTATTTT
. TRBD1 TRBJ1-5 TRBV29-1 CSVTGTGGNQPQHF TGCAGCGTCACCGGGACAGGGGGCAATCAGCCCCAGCATTTT
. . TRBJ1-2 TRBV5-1 CASSPVRGQNYGYTF TGCGCCAGCAGCCCGGTACGCGGGCAGAACTATGGCTACACCTTC
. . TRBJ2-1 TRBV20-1 CSAKDGPRAFF TGCAGTGCCAAGGACGGCCCGCGTGCGTTCTTC
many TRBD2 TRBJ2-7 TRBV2 CASRPLAGGYEQYF TGTGCCAGCAGGCCACTAGCGGGAGGCTACGAGCAGTACTTC
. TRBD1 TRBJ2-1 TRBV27 CASSRQGPPIGEQFF TGTGCCAGCAGTCGACAGGGCCCGCCTATTGGTGAGCAGTTCTTC
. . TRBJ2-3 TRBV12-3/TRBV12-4 CASSLARYAYF TGTGCCAGCAGTTTAGCCAGATACGCGTATTTT
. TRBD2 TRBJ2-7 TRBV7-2 CASSEARREYEQYF TGTGCCAGCAGCGAAGCGCGGCGGGAGTACGAGCAGTACTTC
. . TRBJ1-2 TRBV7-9 CASSFGGNGYTF TGTGCCAGCAGCTTCGGGGGAAACGGCTACACCTTC
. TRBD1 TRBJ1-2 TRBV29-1 CSVEEGAWGYTF TGCAGCGTTGAGGAGGGGGCTTGGGGCTACACCTTC
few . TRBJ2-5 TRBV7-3 CASSRRVGETQYF TGTGCCAGCAGCCGAAGGGTTGGAGAGACCCAGTACTTC
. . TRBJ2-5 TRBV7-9 CASSLLMGKETQYF TGTGCCAGCAGCCTGCTGATGGGCAAGGAGACCCAGTACTTC
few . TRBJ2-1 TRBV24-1 CATSGRQGIYNEQFF TGTGCCACCAGTGGGCGGCAGGGAATTTACAATGAGCAGTTCTTC
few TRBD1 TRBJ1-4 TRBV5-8 CASSLVWQGADEKLFF TGTGCCAGCAGCTTGGTTTGGCAGGGGGCGGATGAAAAACTGTTTTTT
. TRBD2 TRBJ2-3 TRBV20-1 CSAPPSGVDTQYF TGCAGTGCCCCCCCCAGCGGGGTAGATACGCAGTATTTT
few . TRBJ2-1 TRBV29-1 CSPFWGNEQFF TGCAGCCCATTCTGGGGCAATGAGCAGTTCTTC
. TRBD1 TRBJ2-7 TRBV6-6 CASTDRGGEQYF TGTGCCAGCACTGACAGGGGGGGCGAGCAGTACTTC
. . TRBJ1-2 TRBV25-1 CASSPVAGSVYGYTF TGTGCCAGCAGTCCGGTGGCAGGGAGTGTCTATGGCTACACCTTC
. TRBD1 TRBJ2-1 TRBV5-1 CASSMTGYEQFF TGCGCCAGCAGCATGACAGGGTATGAGCAGTTCTTC
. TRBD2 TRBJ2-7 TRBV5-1 CASSFVGGSEQYF TGCGCCAGCAGCTTTGTGGGCGGGAGCGAGCAGTACTTC
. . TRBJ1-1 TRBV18 CASSDGQRYMNTEAFF TGTGCCAGCTCGGACGGACAGAGATACATGAACACTGAAGCTTTCTTT
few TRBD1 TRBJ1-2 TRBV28 CASSLWTGGRYGYTF TGTGCCAGCAGTTTGTGGACAGGGGGCCGGTATGGCTACACCTTC
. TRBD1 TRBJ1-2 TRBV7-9 CASSLVAGGGYTF TGTGCCAGCAGCTTAGTTGCAGGGGGAGGCTACACCTTC
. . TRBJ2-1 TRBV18 CASGRRVGDEQFF TGTGCCAGCGGCCGAAGGGTGGGGGATGAGCAGTTCTTC
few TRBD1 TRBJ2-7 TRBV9 CASSAGQAQYF TGTGCCAGCAGCGCGGGACAGGCGCAGTACTTC
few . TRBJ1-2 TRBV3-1 CASSQVSNNYGYTF TGTGCCAGCAGCCAAGTTAGCAATAACTATGGCTACACCTTC
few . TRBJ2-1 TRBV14 CASSQHIGQFF TGTGCCAGCAGCCAGCATATTGGGCAGTTCTTC
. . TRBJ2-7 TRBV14 CASSQVGRQPYEQYF TGTGCCAGCAGCCAAGTTGGCAGGCAACCCTACGAGCAGTACTTC
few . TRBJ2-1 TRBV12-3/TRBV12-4 CASRSPPGEQFF TGTGCCAGCAGATCCCCGCCCGGTGAGCAGTTCTTC
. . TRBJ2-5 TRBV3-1 CASSMDGETQYF TGTGCCAGCAGCATGGATGGAGAGACCCAGTACTTC
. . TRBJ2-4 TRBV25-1 CASSEGDGFTLAKNIQYF TGTGCCAGCAGTGAGGGGGACGGCTTCACTTTAGCCAAAAACATTCAGTACTTC
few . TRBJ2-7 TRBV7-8 CASSLGLRYEQYF TGTGCCAGCAGCTTAGGCCTGAGGTACGAGCAGTACTTC
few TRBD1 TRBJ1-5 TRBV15 CATSSPIRDRDNQPQHF TGTGCCACCAGCAGTCCTATTAGGGACAGGGACAATCAGCCCCAGCATTTT
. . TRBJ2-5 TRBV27 CASSFIGLGGETQYF TGTGCCAGCAGTTTTATCGGACTGGGGGGAGAGACCCAGTACTTC